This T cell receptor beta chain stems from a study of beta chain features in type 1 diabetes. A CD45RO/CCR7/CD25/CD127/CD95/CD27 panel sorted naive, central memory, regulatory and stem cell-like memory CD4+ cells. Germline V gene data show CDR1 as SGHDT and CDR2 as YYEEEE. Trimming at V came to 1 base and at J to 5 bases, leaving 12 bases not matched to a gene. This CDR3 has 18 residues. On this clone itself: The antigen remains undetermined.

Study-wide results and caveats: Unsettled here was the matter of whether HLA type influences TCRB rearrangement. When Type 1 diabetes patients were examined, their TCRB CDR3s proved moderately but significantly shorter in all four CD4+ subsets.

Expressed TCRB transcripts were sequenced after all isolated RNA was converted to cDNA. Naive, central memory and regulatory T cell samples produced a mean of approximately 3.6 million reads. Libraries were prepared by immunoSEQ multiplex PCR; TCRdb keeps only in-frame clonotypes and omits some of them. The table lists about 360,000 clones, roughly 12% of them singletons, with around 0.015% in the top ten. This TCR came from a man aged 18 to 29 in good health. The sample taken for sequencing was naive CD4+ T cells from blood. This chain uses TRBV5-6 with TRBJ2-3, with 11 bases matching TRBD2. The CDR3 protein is CASSLWTTLAGVGDTQYF. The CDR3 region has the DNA TGTGCCAGCAGCTTGTGGACTACACTAGCGGGGGTGGGAGATACGCAGTATTTT.